The T cell receptor beta chain described here comes from a study of T cell repertoires in cytomegalovirus infection. This clonotype occurred a few times. TCRdb analysed the reads with MiXCR anew, one entry per CDR3 protein. The sample holds roughly 230,000 distinct CDR3 sequences, about a sixth seen once. After removal of 3 bases from V and 0 bases from J, the junction contained 8 bases not matched to a gene. The CDR3 is made up of 17 amino acids. CDR1 DFQATT and CDR2 SNEGSKA come from the germline V gene (reference sequence). The sequenced material came from CD8+ T cells from PBMCs. The TCR was taken from a human donor in good health (CMV status not recorded). Some clones in this sample may be carry-over from other donors' samples. The chain employs TRBV20-1 and TRBJ2-6; TRBD1 matches 7 bases. As DNA, the CDR3 is TGCAGTGCTAGGGGGGACAGTACATACTCTGGGGCCAACGTCCTGACTTTC. This sequence encodes CSARGDSTYSGANVLTF.